A single sample gave rise to the 21 T cell receptor beta chains below, sequenced in a study of OX40 agonist ivuxolimab in advanced cancers. TCRdb's copy holds only in-frame clones and misses some; the assay was immunoSEQ multiplex PCR. The table shows approximately 82,000 clones, with around nine tenths occurring only once. The sample here was CD4+ or CD8+ T cells sorted from blood, taken in a trial of the OX40 agonist ivuxolimab. The origin of the receptors is an adult with an advanced solid tumor such as melanoma, head and neck, liver or kidney cancer.

The rearrangement links TRBV11-2 to TRBJ2-1; 10 bases align to TRBD2. Germline CDR1 SGHAT, CDR2 FQNNGV. The CDR3 spans 15 residues. V lost 4 bases, J lost 7 bases, and 7 bases stayed unmatched. The CDR3 here is CASSSSSGRENEQFF. The CDR3 bases are TGTGCCAGCAGCTCCTCCAGCGGGAGGGAGAATGAGCAGTTCTTC.

The chain recombines TRBV5-1 with TRBJ2-7; TRBD1 matches at 8 bases. V shed 4 bases, J shed 5 bases, and the junction held 14 bases outside the gene matches. The germline CDR1 and CDR2 sequences are SGHRS and YFSETQ. There are 16 residues in the CDR3. This chain's CDR3 is CASSRGQGWPSDEQYF. For the CDR3, the DNA is TGCGCCAGCAGCAGAGGACAGGGCTGGCCGTCCGACGAGCAGTACTTC.

This chain joins TRBV7-4 and TRBJ2-1, with 13 positions matching TRBD2. V gave up 2 bases and J gave up 0 bases; unmatched junction bases: 7. The CDR3 extends over 19 amino acids. The germline V gene encodes CDR1 SGHVT and CDR2 SQSDAQ. CDR3 in amino acids: CASSLRRGLAGASYNEQFF. In DNA form, the CDR3 reads TGTGCCAGCAGCTTACGGCGCGGACTAGCGGGGGCCTCCTACAATGAGCAGTTCTTC.

This sequence joins TRBV2 and TRBJ2-7, with 12 bases matching TRBD1. After removal of 3 bases from V and 5 bases from J, the junction contained 5 bases not matched to a gene. The CDR3 runs to 15 residues. The germline V gene has CDR1 SNHLY and CDR2 FYNNEI. The CDR3 is CASSEFGTGGNEQYF. The CDR3 bases are TGTGCCAGCAGTGAGTTTGGGACAGGGGGCAACGAGCAGTACTTC.

The CDR3 nucleotides are TGTGCCATCAGTCGGGACTCGGGCTACGAGCAGTACTTC. This encodes CAISRDSGYEQYF. The chain employs TRBV10-3 and TRBJ2-7, with D perhaps matching TRBD2 (6 bases). Germline V lookup: CDR1 ENHRY, CDR2 SYGVKD. There are 13 residues in the CDR3. Trimming cost V 5 bases and J 3 bases, with 11 bases left between them.

This chain links TRBV6-1 with TRBJ2-5; 10 bases agree with TRBD1. Looked up from germline, CDR1 is MNHNS and CDR2 is SASEGT. J lost 7 bases, V lost 4 bases, and 9 bases had no gene match. The CDR3 is 15 residues long. CDR3 DNA sequence: TGTGCCAGCAGTGTAGGACAGGGGGGTTTTTTGACCCAGTACTTC. Translation: CASSVGQGGFLTQYF.

This chain joins TRBV7-8 and TRBJ1-5, with D possibly being TRBD1 (6 bases). Germline CDR1 reads SGHVS; CDR2 reads FQNEAQ. This CDR3 is 13 amino acids long. Trimming stripped 5 bases from V and 6 bases from J, with 11 bases between. CDR3 sequence (DNA): TGTGCCAGCAGCCGAGACAGGAGTCAGCCCCAGCATTTT. Translation gives CASSRDRSQPQHF.

This chain joins TRBV5-4 and TRBJ2-4; D gene unclear. The CDR3 is made up of 14 amino acids. Germline CDR1 is SGHNT and CDR2 is YYREEE (reference sequence). Trimming pared 1 base from V and 5 bases from J, leaving 10 bases between. CDR3 nucleotides: TGTGCCAGCAGCTTGTTTTCTTCGGAAAACATTCAGTACTTC. This codes for CASSLFSSENIQYF.

This chain links TRBV28 with TRBJ1-2, with a tentative D call TRBD1 (5 bases). The V and J ends lost 3 bases and 3 bases respectively, with 5 bases between them. Germline V gene lookup returns CDR1 MDHEN and CDR2 SYDVKM. This CDR3 spans 12 amino acids. As DNA, the CDR3 is TGTGCCAGCAGTTTGGGGGACTATGGCTACACCTTC. Protein product: CASSLGDYGYTF.

The CDR3 nucleotides are TGTGCCAGCAGCTTAGACAGATCCGGGAATTCACCCCTCCACTTT. This encodes CASSLDRSGNSPLHF. The V call is TRBV7-2, the J call TRBJ1-6; D gene unclear. Trimming cost V 1 base and J 7 bases, with 11 bases left between them. Germline CDR1 SGHTA, CDR2 FQGNSA. The CDR3 covers 15 residues.

This clone was seen more than once but under ten times. The gene calls are TRBV2 and TRBJ2-7; D is uncertain. The CDR3 is 11 amino acids. The germline V and J ends were trimmed by 4 bases and 2 bases, with 3 bases remaining between them. Germline loops: CDR1 SNHLY, CDR2 FYNNEI. DNA of the CDR3: TGTGCCAGCAGTGTCGCCTACGAGCAGTACTTC. Its protein is CASSVAYEQYF.

The chain combines TRBV6-6 with TRBJ2-2; 11 positions match TRBD2. The CDR3 spans 16 residues. In germline, CDR1 is MNHNY, CDR2 SVGAGI (reference sequence). The V gene end was trimmed by 4 bases and the J gene end by 2 bases; junction bases not matched to a gene: 3. CDR3 protein: CASSFTSGGNTGELFF. As DNA, the CDR3 is TGTGCCAGCAGTTTCACTAGCGGGGGAAACACCGGGGAGCTGTTTTTT.

J is TRBJ2-1 and V is TRBV5-6; D is unresolved. The ends were cut back, 4 bases at V and 7 bases at J, with 9 bases in the middle. The CDR3 is 12 residues long. Germline CDR1 is SGHDT and CDR2 is YYEEEE. Here the CDR3 reads CASSLTANEQFF. In DNA form, the CDR3 reads TGTGCCAGCAGCCTGACGGCAAATGAGCAGTTCTTC.

The chain uses TRBV6-1 and TRBJ2-1; 7 bases are shared with TRBD2. CDR1 is MNHNS, CDR2 SASEGT, per germline. This CDR3 is 14 amino acids long. With V trimmed by 6 bases and J by 8 bases, 10 bases remained unmatched. CDR3 loop: CASRPRLAPDEQFF. Here the CDR3 DNA reads TGTGCCAGCAGACCCCGACTAGCTCCTGATGAGCAGTTCTTC.

CDR3 sequence (DNA): TGTGCCAGCTCACCACCTAGCGGGGGATCTTTGGAGACCCAGTACTTC. It is translated as CASSPPSGGSLETQYF. J is TRBJ2-5 and V is TRBV18; TRBD2 matches 9 bases. The CDR3 is 16 residues long. Trimming removed 0 bases from V and 5 bases from J; junction bases left unmatched: 7. Per the germline V gene, CDR1 is KGHSH and CDR2 is LQKENI.

The rearrangement joins TRBV21-1 to TRBJ2-1; no check of the table's D call, TRBD2, against the DNA was made. TRBV21-1 is marked as a pseudogene. The CDR3 sequence is 18 residues long. The DNA of the CDR3 is TGTGCCAGCAGCAAAGATTGTAGTCGGTCGAAGACCTACAATGAGCAGTTCTTC. Protein product: CASSKDCSRSKTYNEQFF.

This clone was detected only a few times. The gene calls are TRBV19 and TRBJ1-1; D possibly corresponds to TRBD1 (6 bases). Germline V gene lookup returns CDR1 LNHDA and CDR2 SQIVND (reference sequence). The CDR3 sequence is 17 residues long. V lost 0 bases and J 1 base, leaving 15 bases between the germline ends. In DNA, the CDR3 is TGTGCCAGTAGTATAGATCGGGGGGGGACAAGGAACACTGAAGCTTTCTTT. This encodes CASSIDRGGTRNTEAFF.

The gene calls are TRBV6-5 and TRBJ1-5; TRBD1 might be the D (5 bases). Between the trimmed V and J ends, which lost 7 bases and 1 base, there was a span of 8 bases. This CDR3 is built from 13 residues. Germline CDR1 reads MNHEY; CDR2 reads SVGAGI. As DNA, the CDR3 is TGTGCCAGCAAAAGGGACAGCAATCAGCCCCAGCATTTT. This translates into CASKRDSNQPQHF.

The rearrangement uses TRBV29-1 and TRBJ1-2; 9 nucleotides agree with TRBD1. Germline V gene sequence: CDR1 SQVTM, CDR2 ANQGSEA. The length of the CDR3 is 12 residues. J lost 4 bases, V lost 6 bases, and 3 bases had no gene match. CDR3 in DNA: TGCAGCGTGACGGGACAGGGCTATGGCTACACCTTC. This encodes CSVTGQGYGYTF.

The chain employs TRBV21-1 and TRBJ2-2; TRBD2 reflects the table's D call only, with no check against the DNA. TRBV21-1 is marked as a pseudogene. This CDR3 is 19 amino acids long. This chain's CDR3 is CASSGTYGTRNANTGELFF. CDR3 nucleotides: TGTGCCAGCAGCGGGACATACGGGACTAGAAACGCGAACACCGGGGAGCTGTTTTTT.

The CDR3 region has the DNA TGCGCCAGCAGCTTGGAAAGGCTAGTGAACACCGGGGAGCTGTTTTTT. Translation gives CASSLERLVNTGELFF. The chain joins TRBV5-1 to TRBJ2-2; D remains ambiguous. Trimming took 0 bases from V and 1 from J, leaving 10 bases between them. Germline V CDR1 and CDR2: SGHRS, YFSETQ. The CDR3 is 16 amino acids.